This is a list of T cell receptor beta chains from one sample in a study of T-cell reconstitution after alpha-beta-depleted transplantation in children. Using its own MiXCR run on the PCR reads, TCRdb lists one record per CDR3 protein. The sample holds approximately 650,000 distinct CDR3 sequences, approximately 14% seen once. Sequenced material: PBMCs, taken before TCRalphabeta/CD19-depleted stem cell transplant. All receptors come from a girl aged 2 to 10 with congenital amegakaryocytic thrombocytopenia, due to receive a stem cell transplant. Each CDR3 is given with its conserved first and last residue. Clone size appears in some rows only: once, few, many, or a class for an expanded clone.

>TRBV27|NA
CASRAGTLYEQYF
>TRBV15|few
CATSRESSYEQYF
>TRBV12-3/TRBV12-4|NA
CASSLESDTYEQYF
>TRBV20-1|NA
CSAQQGAGNQPQHF
>TRBV19|NA
CASTPRDRQGNEQFF
>TRBV27|few
CASSFLSPISSYEQYF
>TRBV5-1|NA
CASSGSGRALTDTQYF
>TRBV20-1|many
CSASPLVGDINEQFF
>TRBV5-1|many
CASSLGQLEETQYF
>TRBV5-1|NA
CASRLPTGTSGDTQYF
>TRBV7-9|few
CASSLMFAEGYTF
>TRBV20-1|many
CSAQKGVIYEQYF
>TRBV20-1|many
CSASTGSYEQYF
>TRBV10-3|many
CAISEPSLAGVHTDTQYF
>TRBV7-9|NA
CASSSWTSGAYEQYF
>TRBV20-1|many
CSASLAGASNEQFF
>TRBV12-3/TRBV12-4|many
CASSFRGGNSPLHF
>TRBV20-1|few
CSASSRAPAYEQYF
>TRBV5-6|many
CASTSGTENTEAFF
>TRBV7-9|few
CASSPQREATYEQYF
>TRBV30|few
CAWSAHNKNEQYF
>TRBV19|NA
CASRWVDNQPQHF
>TRBV15|NA
CATSRPWSIGKNIQYF
>TRBV20-1|many
CSARPLAESSYEQYF
>TRBV28|NA
CASRRGTSTDTQYF
>TRBV7-9|NA
CASSLVQAATTDTQYF
>TRBV12-3/TRBV12-4|many
CASSLRSSGNTIYF
>TRBV28|few
CASSFFYQEGGETQYF
>TRBV12-3/TRBV12-4|many
CATILAGDNTDTQYF
>TRBV24-1|NA
CATSDNSGKKRDEQYF
>TRBV29-1|many
CSVEEGGSAGTQYF
>TRBV29-1|many
CSGSRGDTGELFF
>TRBV7-9|few
CASSPITGSPTHEQYF
>TRBV7-9|many
CASSLTSGMGEQFF
>TRBV6-2/TRBV6-3|many
CASSPDSKETQYF
>TRBV7-2|NA
CASSLFGSTGTQYF